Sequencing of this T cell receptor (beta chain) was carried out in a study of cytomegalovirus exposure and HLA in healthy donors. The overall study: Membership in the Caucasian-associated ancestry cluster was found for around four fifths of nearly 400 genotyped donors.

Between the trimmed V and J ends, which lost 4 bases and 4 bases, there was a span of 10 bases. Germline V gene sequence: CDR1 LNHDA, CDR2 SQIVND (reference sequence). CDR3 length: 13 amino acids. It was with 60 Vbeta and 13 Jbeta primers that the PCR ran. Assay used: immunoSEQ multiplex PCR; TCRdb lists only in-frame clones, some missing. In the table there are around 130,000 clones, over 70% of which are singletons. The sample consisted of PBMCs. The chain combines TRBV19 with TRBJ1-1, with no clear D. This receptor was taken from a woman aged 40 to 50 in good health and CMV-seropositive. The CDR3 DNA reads TGTGCCAGTAGTACGGCACCAGGCACTGAAGCTTTCTTT. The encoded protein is CASSTAPGTEAFF.